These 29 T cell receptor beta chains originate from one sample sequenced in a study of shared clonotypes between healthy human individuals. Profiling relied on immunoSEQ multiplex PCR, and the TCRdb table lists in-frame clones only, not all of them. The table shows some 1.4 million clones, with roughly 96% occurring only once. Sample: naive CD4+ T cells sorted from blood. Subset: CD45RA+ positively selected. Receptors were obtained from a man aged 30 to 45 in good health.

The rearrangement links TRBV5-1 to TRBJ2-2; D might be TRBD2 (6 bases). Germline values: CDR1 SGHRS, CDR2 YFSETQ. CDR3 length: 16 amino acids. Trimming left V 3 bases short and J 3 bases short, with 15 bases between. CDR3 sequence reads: CASSSGLRKYTGELFF. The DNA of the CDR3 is TGCGCCAGCAGCTCGGGACTTCGCAAATACACCGGGGAGCTGTTTTTT.

The CDR3 reads CASSLGSLFAGSWTDTQYF. The CDR3 coding sequence is TGTGCCAGCAGCTTGGGGTCCTTATTCGCTGGGTCATGGACAGATACGCAGTATTTT. The chain links TRBV5-5 to TRBJ2-3, with D uncertain. The length of the CDR3 is 19 residues. Germline CDR1 is SGHKS and CDR2 is YYEKEE (reference sequence). V lost 0 bases and J lost 3, with 23 bases in between.

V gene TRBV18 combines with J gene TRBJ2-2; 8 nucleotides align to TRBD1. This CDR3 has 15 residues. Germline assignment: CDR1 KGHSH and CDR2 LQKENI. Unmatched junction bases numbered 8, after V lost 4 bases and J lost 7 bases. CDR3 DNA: TGTGCCAGCTCACAGAGACAGGGGCAGGACGGGGAGCTGTTTTTT. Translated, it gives CASSQRQGQDGELFF.

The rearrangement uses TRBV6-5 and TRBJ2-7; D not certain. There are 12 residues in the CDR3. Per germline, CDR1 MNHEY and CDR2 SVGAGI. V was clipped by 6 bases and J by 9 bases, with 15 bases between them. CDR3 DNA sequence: TGTGCCAGCAGCTATGGTAATGGCGGGCAGTACTTC. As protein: CASSYGNGGQYF.

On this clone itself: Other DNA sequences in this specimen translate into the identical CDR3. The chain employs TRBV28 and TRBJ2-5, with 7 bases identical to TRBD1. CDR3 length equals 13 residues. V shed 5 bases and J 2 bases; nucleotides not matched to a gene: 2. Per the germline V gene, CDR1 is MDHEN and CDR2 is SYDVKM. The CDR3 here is CASSPGQQETQYF. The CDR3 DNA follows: TGTGCCAGCAGTCCGGGACAGCAAGAGACCCAGTACTTC.

In DNA, the CDR3 is TGCGCCAGCAGCTCTCTGGCGGGAGCGGACTACTACGAGCAGTACTTC. Protein sequence: CASSSLAGADYYEQYF. The chain joins TRBV5-1 to TRBJ2-7; 7 bases are a match to TRBD2. Germline V gene data show CDR1 as SGHRS and CDR2 as YFSETQ. J was trimmed by 3 bases and V by 3 bases; bases with no gene match: 12. The CDR3 runs to 16 residues.

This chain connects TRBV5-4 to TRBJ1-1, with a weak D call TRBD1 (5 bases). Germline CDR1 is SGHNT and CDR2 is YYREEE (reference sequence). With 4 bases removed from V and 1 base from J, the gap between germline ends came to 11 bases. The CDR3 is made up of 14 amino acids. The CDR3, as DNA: TGTGCCAGCAGCGGGCCGGGGGAGAACACTGAAGCTTTCTTT. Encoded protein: CASSGPGENTEAFF.

The CDR3 nucleotides are TGTGCCAGCAGCTTGGGACACTCCTATGGCTACACCTTC. Translating it yields CASSLGHSYGYTF. V usage is TRBV5-4 and J usage is TRBJ1-2; D gene unclear. The CDR3 sequence is 13 residues long. V was pared by 0 bases and J by 4 bases, with 7 bases between. Per the germline V gene, CDR1 is SGHNT and CDR2 is YYREEE (reference sequence). The full variable domain, completed using reference TRBV5-4 and TRBJ1-2, is ETGVTQSPTHLIKTRGQQVTLRCSSQSGHNTVSWYQQALGQGPQFIFQYYREEENGRGNFPPRFSGLQFPNYSSELNVNALELDDSALYLCASSLGHSYGYTFGSGTRLTVV.

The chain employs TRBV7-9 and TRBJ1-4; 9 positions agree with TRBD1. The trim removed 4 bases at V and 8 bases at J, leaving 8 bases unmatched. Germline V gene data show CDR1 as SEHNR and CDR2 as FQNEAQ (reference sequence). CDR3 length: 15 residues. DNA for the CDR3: TGTGCCAGCAGCTCAAAAAAGGACAGGGGAGAAAAACTGTTTTTT. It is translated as CASSSKKDRGEKLFF.

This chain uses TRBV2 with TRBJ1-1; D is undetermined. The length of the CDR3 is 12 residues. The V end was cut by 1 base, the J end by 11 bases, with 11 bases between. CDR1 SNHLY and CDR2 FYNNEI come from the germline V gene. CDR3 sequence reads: CASSEEGPGAFF. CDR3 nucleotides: TGTGCCAGCAGTGAAGAGGGCCCGGGTGCTTTCTTT.

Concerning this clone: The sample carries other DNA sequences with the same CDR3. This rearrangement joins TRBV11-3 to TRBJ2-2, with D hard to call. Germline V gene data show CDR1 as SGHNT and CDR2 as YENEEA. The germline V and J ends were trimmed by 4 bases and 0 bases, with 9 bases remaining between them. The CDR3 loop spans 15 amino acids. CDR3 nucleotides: TGTGCCAGCAGCTCCGGAAGGGCGAACACCGGGGAGCTGTTTTTT. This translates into CASSSGRANTGELFF.

CDR3 sequence (DNA): TGCGCCAGCAGTGAGGGGACAGGGGGAGGGTTCGAGCAGTACTTC. Protein: CASSEGTGGGFEQYF. The chain carries TRBV10-2 and TRBJ2-7; 11 bases align to TRBD1. Looked up from germline, CDR1 is WSHSY and CDR2 is SAAADI. The ends lost 2 bases at V and 6 bases at J; junction bases unmatched: 6. The CDR3 consists of 15 residues.

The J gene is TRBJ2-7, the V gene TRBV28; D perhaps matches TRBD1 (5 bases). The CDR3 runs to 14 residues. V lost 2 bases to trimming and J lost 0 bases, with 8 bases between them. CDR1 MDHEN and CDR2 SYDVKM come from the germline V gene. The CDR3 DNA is TGTGCCAGCAGTTTAACGACAGCCTCCTACGAGCAGTACTTC. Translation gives CASSLTTASYEQYF.

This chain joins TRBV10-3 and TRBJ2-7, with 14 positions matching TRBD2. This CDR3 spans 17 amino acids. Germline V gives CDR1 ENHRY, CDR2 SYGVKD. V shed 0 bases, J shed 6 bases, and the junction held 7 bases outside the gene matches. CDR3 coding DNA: TGTGCCATCAGTGAGTCCAGGGGACTAGCGGGAGTTTCCGAGCAGTACTTC. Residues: CAISESRGLAGVSEQYF.

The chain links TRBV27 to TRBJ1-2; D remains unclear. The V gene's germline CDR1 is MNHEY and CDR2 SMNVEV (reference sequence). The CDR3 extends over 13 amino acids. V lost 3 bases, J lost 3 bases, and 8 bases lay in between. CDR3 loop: CASSLWGDYGYTF. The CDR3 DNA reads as TGTGCCAGCAGTTTGTGGGGAGACTATGGCTACACCTTC.

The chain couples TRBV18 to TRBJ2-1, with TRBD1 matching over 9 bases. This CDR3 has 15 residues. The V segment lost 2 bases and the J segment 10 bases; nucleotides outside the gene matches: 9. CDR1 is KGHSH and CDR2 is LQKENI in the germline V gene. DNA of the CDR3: TGTGCCAGCTCACCATCGGGACAGGGTTCACGGGAGCAGTTCTTC. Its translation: CASSPSGQGSREQFF.

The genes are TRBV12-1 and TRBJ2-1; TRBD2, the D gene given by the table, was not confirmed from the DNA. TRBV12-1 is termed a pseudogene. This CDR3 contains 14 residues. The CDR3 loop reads CASRVIAGYNEQFF. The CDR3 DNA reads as TGTGCCAGCAGGGTAATAGCGGGTTACAATGAGCAGTTCTTC.

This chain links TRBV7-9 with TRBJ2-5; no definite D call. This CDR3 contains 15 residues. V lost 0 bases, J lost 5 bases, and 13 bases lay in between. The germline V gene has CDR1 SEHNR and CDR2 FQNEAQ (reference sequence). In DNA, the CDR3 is TGTGCCAGCAGCTTAGCAGTTAGGGTTGGGGAGACCCAGTACTTC. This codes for CASSLAVRVGETQYF.

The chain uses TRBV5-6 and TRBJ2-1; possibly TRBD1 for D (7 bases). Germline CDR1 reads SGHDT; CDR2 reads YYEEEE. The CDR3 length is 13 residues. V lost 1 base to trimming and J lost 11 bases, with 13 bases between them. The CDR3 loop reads CASSLRQGGKQFF. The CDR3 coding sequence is TGTGCCAGCAGCTTGCGACAGGGAGGCAAGCAGTTCTTC.

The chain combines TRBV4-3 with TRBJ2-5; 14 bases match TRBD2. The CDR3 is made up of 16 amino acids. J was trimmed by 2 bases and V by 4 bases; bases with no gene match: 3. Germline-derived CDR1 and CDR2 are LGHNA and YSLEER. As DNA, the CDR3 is TGCGCCAGCAGCCCTCGACTAGCGGGAGGGCAAGAGACCCAGTACTTC. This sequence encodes CASSPRLAGGQETQYF.

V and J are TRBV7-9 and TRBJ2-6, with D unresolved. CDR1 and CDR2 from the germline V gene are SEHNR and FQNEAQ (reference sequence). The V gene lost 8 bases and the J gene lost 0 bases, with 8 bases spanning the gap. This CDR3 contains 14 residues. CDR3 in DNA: TGTGCCAGCTCCTCAAGCTCTGGGGCCAACGTCCTGACTTTC. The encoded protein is CASSSSSGANVLTF.

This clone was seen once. The CDR3 region is CASSTGTSGNQETQYF. The CDR3 DNA reads as TGTGCCAGTAGCACCGGGACTAGCGGGAATCAAGAGACCCAGTACTTC. The chain links TRBV19 to TRBJ2-5, with TRBD2 identical over 13 bases. The CDR3 runs 16 residues. Germline-derived CDR1 and CDR2 are LNHDA and SQIVND (reference sequence). V was pared by 6 bases and J by 2 bases, with 6 bases of the junction left unmatched.

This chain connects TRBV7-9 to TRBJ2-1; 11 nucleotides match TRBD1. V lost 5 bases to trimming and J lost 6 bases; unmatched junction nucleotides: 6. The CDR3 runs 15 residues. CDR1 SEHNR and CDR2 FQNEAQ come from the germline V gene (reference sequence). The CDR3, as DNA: TGTGCCAGCAGCCAGGGACAGGGGGAGGCCAATGAGCAGTTCTTC. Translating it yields CASSQGQGEANEQFF.

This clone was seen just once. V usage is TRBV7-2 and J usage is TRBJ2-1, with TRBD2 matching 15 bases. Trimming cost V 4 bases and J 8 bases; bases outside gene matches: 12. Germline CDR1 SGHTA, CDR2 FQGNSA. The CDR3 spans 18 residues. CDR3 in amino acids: CASSSSRGGTSGRHEQFF. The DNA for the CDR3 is TGTGCCAGCAGCTCCTCGCGCGGGGGGACTAGCGGGAGGCATGAGCAGTTCTTC.

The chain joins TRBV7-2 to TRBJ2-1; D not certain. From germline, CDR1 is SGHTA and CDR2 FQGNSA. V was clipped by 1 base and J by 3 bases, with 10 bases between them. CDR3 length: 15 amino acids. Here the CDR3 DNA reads TGTGCCAGCAGCTTAGGAGGTACCATCTACAATGAGCAGTTCTTC. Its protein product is CASSLGGTIYNEQFF.

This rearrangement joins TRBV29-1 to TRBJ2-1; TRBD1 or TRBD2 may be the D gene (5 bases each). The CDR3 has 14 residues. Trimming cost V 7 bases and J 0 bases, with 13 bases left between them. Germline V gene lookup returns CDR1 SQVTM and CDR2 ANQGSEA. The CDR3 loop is CSGTTGTSYNEQFF. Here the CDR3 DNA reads TGCAGCGGGACCACCGGGACCTCCTACAATGAGCAGTTCTTC.

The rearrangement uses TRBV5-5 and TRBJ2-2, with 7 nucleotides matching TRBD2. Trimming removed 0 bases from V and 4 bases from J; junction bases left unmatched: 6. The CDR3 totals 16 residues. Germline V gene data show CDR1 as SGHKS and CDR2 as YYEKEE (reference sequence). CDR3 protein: CASSLGGRGSTGELFF. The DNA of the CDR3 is TGTGCCAGCAGCTTGGGGGGTCGCGGGAGCACCGGGGAGCTGTTTTTT.

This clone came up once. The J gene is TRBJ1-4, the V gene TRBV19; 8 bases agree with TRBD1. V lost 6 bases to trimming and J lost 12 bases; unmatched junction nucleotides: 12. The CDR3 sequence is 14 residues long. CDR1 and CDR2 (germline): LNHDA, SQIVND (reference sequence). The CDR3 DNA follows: TGTGCCAGTAGCACAGGGGGTCTAAGAGGAGAACTGTTTTTT. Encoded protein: CASSTGGLRGELFF.

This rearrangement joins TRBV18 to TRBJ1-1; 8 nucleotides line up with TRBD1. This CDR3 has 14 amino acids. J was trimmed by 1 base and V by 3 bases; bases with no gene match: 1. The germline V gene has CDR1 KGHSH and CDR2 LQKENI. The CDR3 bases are TGTGCCAGCTCACCCAGGGGGCAGAACACTGAAGCTTTCTTT. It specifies CASSPRGQNTEAFF.